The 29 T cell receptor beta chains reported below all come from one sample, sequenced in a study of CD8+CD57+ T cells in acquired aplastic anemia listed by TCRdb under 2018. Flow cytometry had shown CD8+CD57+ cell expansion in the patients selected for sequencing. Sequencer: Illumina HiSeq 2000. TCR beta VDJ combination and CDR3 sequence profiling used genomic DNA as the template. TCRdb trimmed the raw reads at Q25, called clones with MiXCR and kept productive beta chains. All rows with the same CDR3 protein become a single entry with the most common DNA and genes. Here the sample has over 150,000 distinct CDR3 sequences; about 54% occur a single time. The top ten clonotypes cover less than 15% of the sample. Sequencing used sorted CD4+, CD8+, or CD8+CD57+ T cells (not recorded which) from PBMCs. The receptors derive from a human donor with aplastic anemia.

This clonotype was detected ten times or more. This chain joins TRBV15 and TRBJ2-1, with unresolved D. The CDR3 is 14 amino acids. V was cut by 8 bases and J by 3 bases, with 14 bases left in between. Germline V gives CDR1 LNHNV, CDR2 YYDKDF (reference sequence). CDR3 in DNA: TGTGCCACCGTCCCCGAAAATGGCTACAATGAGCAGTTCTTC. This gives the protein CATVPENGYNEQFF. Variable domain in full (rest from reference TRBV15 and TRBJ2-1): DAMVIQNPRYQVTQFGKPVTLSCSQTLNHNVMYWYQQKSSQAPKLLFHYYDKDFNNEADTPDNFQSRRPNTSFCFLDIRSPGLGDTAMYLCATVPENGYNEQFFGPGTRLTVL.

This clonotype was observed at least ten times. The CDR3 protein is CASSHPSSGGSYEQYF. The DNA of the CDR3 is TGTGCCAGCAGCCACCCTTCGTCCGGTGGATCCTACGAGCAGTACTTC. This chain links TRBV2 with TRBJ2-7; D is ambiguous. CDR3 length equals 16 residues. Germline CDR1 SNHLY, CDR2 FYNNEI. V shed 6 bases and J shed 1 base, with 19 bases lying between them.

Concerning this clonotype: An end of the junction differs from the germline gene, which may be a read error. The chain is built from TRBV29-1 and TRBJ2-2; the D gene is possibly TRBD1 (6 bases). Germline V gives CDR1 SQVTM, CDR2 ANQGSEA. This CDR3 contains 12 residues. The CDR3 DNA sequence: TGCAGCGTTGTTGTGGGGGCCAGGGAACTGTTTTTT. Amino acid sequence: CSVVVGARELFF.

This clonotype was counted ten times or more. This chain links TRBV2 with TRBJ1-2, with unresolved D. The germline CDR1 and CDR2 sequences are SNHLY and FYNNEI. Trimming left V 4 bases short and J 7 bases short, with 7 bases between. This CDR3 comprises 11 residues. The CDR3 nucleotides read TGTGCCAGCAGTGGAGATATTGGCTACACCTTC. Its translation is CASSGDIGYTF.

CDR3 amino acids: CASSPGTNTGELFF. CDR3 sequence (DNA): TGTGCCAGCAGCCCAGGGACTAACACCGGGGAGCTGTTTTTT. V and J are TRBV4-2 and TRBJ2-2, with a possible D match to TRBD2 (6 bases). Germline lookup yields CDR1 LGHNA and CDR2 YNFKEQ. The CDR3 loop spans 14 amino acids. V lost 4 bases and J lost 2, with 8 bases in between.

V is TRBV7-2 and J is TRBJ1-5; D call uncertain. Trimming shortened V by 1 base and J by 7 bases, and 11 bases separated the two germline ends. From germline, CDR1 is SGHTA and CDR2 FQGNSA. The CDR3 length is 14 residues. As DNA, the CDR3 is TGTGCCAGCAGCTTAGATGGTCTGTACCAGCCCCAGCATTTT. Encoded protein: CASSLDGLYQPQHF.

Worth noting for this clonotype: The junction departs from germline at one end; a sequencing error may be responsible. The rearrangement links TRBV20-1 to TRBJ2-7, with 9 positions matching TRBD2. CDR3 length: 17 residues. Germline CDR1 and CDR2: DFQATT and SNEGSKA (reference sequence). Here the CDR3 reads CSDRDKGSAGGPSEQYF. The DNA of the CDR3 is TGCAGTGATAGAGATAAGGGGTCGGCGGGAGGGCCGAGCGAGCAGTACTTC.

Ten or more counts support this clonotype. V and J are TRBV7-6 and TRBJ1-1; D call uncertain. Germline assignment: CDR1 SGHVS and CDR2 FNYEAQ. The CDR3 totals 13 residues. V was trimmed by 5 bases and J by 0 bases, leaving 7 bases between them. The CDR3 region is CASSAEVNTEAFF. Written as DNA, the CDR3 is TGTGCCAGCAGCGCCGAGGTGAACACTGAAGCTTTCTTT.

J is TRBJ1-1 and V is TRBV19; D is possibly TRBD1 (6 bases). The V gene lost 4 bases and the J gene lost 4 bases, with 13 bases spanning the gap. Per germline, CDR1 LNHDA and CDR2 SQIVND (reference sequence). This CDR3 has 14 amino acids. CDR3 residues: CASSTQGIGTEAFF. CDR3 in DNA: TGTGCCAGTAGTACACAGGGTATTGGCACTGAAGCTTTCTTT. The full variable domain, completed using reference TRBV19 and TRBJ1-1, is DGGITQSPKYLFRKEGQNVTLSCEQNLNHDAMYWYRQDPGQGLRLIYYSQIVNDFQKGDIAEGYSVSREKKESFPLTVTSAQKNPTAFYLCASSTQGIGTEAFFGQGTRLTVV.

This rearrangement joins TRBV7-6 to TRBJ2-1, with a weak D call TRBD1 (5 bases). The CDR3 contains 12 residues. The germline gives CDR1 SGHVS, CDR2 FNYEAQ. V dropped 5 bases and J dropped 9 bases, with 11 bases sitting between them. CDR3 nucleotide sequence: TGTGCCAGCAGCCCCGACAGCTTTGAGCAGTTCTTC. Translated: CASSPDSFEQFF.

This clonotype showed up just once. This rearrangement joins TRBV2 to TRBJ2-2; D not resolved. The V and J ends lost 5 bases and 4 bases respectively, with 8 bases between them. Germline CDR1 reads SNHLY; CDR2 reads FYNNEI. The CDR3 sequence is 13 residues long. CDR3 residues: CASSPYRTGELFF. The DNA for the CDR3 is TGTGCCAGCAGTCCGTATCGCACCGGGGAGCTGTTTTTT.

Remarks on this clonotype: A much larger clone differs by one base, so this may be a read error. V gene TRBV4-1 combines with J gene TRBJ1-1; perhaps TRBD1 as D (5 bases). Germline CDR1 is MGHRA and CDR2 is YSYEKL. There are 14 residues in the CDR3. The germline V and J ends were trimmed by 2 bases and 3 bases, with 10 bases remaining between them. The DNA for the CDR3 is TGCGCCAGCAGCCAACTGGGGGGGGACACTGAAGCTTTCTTT. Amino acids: CASSQLGGDTEAFF.

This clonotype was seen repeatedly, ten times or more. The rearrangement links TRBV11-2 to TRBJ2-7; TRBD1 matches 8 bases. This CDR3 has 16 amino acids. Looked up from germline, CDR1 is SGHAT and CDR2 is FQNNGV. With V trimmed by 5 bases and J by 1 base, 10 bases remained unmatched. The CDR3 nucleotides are TGTGCCAGCAGCCCCCCCAGGGGGCGCCTATCCTACGAGCAGTACTTC. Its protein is CASSPPRGRLSYEQYF.

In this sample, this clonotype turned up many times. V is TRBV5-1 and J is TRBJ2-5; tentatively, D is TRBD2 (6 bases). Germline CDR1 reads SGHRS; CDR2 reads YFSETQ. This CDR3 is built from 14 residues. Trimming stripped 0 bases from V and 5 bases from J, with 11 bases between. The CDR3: CASSLDWEAETQYF. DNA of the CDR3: TGCGCCAGCAGCTTGGATTGGGAGGCCGAGACCCAGTACTTC.

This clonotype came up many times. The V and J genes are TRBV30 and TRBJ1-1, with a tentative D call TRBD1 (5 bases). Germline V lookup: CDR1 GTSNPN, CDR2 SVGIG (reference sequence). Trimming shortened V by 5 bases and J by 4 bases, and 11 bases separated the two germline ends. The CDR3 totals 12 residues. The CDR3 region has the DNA TGTGCCTGGGGGCCAGGGTTCACTGAAGCTTTCTTT. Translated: CAWGPGFTEAFF.

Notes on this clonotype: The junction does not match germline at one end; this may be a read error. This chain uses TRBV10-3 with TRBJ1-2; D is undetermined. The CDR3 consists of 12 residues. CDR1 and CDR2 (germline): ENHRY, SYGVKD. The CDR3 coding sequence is TGTGCCAGCAGTGAAGAGGCGGATGGCTACACCTTC. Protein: CASSEEADGYTF.

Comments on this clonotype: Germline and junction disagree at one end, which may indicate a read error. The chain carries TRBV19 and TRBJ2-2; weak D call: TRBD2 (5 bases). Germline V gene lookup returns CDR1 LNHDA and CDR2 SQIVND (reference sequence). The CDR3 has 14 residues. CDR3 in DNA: TGTGCCCCAAGTTGGCTCAGGCTCCCCGGGGAGCTGCTTTTT. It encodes CAPSWLRLPGELLF. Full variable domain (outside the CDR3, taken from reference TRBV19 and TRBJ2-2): DGGITQSPKYLFRKEGQNVTLSCEQNLNHDAMYWYRQDPGQGLRLIYYSQIVNDFQKGDIAEGYSVSREKKESFPLTVTSAQKNPTAFYLCAPSWLRLPGELLFGEGSRLTVL.

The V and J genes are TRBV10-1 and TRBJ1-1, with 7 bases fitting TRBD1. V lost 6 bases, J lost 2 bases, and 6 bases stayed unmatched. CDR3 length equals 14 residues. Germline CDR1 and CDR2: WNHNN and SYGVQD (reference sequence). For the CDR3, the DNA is TGCGCCAGCAGCCGGGACAGCTCTAACACTGAAGCTTTCTTT. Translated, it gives CASSRDSSNTEAFF.

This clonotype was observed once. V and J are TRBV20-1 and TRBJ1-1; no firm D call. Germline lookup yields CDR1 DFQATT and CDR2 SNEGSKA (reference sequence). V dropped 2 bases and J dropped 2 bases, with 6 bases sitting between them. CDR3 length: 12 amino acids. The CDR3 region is CSARPGNTEAFF. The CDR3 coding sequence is TGCAGTGCTAGACCGGGAAACACTGAAGCTTTCTTT.

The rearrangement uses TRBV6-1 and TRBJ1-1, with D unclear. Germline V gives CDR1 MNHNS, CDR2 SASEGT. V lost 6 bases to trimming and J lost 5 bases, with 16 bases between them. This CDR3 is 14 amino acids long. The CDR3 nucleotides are TGTGCCAGCAGAATTGCGACCGGAGGGACTGAAGCTTTCTTT. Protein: CASRIATGGTEAFF.

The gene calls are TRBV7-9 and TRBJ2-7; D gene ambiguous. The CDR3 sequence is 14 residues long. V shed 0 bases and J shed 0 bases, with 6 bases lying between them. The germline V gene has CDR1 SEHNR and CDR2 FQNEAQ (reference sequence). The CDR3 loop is CASSLAGYSYEQYF. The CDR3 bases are TGTGCCAGCAGCTTAGCGGGTTACTCCTACGAGCAGTACTTC.

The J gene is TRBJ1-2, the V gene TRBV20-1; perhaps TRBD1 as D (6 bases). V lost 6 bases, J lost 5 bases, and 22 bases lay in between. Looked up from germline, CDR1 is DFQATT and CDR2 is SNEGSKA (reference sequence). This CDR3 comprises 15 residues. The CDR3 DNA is TGCAGTGCCAGCAGTTACTCGGGACACCCTTATGGCTACACCTTC. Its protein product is CSASSYSGHPYGYTF.

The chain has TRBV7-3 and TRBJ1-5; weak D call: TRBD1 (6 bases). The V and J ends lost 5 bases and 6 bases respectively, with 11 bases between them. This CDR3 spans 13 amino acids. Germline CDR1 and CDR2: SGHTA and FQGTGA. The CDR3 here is CASSPTGSQPQHF. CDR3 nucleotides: TGTGCCAGCAGCCCCACAGGGAGTCAGCCCCAGCATTTT. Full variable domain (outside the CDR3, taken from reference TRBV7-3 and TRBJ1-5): GAGVSQTPSNKVTEKGKYVELRCDPISGHTALYWYRQSLGQGPEFLIYFQGTGAADDSGLPNDRFFAVRPEGSVSTLKIQRTERGDSAVYLCASSPTGSQPQHFGDGTRLSIL.

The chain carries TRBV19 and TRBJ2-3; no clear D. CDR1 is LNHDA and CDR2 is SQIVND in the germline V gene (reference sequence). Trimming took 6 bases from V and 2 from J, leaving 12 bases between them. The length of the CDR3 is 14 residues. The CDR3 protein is CASRVGSNTDTQYF. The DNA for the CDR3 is TGTGCCAGTAGAGTGGGGTCGAACACAGATACGCAGTATTTT. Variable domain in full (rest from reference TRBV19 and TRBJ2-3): DGGITQSPKYLFRKEGQNVTLSCEQNLNHDAMYWYRQDPGQGLRLIYYSQIVNDFQKGDIAEGYSVSREKKESFPLTVTSAQKNPTAFYLCASRVGSNTDTQYFGPGTRLTVL.

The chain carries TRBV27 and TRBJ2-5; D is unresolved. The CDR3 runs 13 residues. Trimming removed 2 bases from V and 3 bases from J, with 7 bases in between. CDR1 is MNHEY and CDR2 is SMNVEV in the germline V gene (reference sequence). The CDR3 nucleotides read TGTGCCAGCAGTTTAAGCAGGAAAGAGACCCAGTACTTC. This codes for CASSLSRKETQYF.

CDR3 amino acids: CASSLVGRGPEAFF. The CDR3 nucleotides are TGTGCCAGCAGCTTAGTGGGCAGGGGGCCCGAAGCTTTCTTT. The chain links TRBV7-8 to TRBJ1-1; 8 bases map to TRBD1. The length of the CDR3 is 14 residues. The V gene's germline CDR1 is SGHVS and CDR2 FQNEAQ. With V trimmed by 1 base and J by 8 bases, 6 bases remained unmatched.

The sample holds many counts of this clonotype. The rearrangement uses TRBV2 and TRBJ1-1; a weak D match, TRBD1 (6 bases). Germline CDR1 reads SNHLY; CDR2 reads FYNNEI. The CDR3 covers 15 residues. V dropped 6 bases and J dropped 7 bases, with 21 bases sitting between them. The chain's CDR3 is CASSVAWGAGNEAFF. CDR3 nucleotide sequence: TGTGCCAGCAGCGTTGCTTGGGGGGCGGGAAATGAAGCTTTCTTT. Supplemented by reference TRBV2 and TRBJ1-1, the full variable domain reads EPEVTQTPSHQVTQMGQEVILRCVPISNHLYFYWYRQILGQKVEFLVSFYNNEISEKSEIFDDQFSVERPDGSNFTLKIRSTKLEDSAMYFCASSVAWGAGNEAFFGQGTRLTVV.

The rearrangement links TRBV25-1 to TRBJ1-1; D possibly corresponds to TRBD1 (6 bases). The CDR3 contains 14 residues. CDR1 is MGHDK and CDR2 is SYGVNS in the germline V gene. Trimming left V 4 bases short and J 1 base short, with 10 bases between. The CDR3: CASSALQGNTEAFF. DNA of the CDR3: TGTGCCAGCAGTGCCCTACAGGGGAACACTGAAGCTTTCTTT. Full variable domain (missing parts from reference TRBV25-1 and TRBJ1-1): EADIYQTPRYLVIGTGKKITLECSQTMGHDKMYWYQQDPGMELHLIHYSYGVNSTEKGDLSSESTVSRIRTEHFPLTLESARPSHTSQYLCASSALQGNTEAFFGQGTRLTVV.

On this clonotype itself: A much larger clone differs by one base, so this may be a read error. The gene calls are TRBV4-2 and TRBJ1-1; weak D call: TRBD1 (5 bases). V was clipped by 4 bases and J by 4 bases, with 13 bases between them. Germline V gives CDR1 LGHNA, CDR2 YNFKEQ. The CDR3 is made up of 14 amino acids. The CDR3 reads CASSPGPMTTEAFF. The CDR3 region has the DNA TGTGCCAGCAGCCCGGGGCCCATGACCACTGAAGCTTTCTTT.